The entry that follows covers one T cell receptor (beta chain) sequence. The data belong to a study of T-cell memory formation after mild COVID-19. TCRdb redid the calling of the 5' RACE reads with MiXCR, one entry per CDR3 protein. The profile shows about half a million distinct CDR3 sequences, roughly 20% of them singletons. Germline CDR1 and CDR2: LGHNA and YSLEER. The CDR3 length is 15 residues. V was clipped by 5 bases and J by 6 bases, with 16 bases between them. The chain joins TRBV4-3 to TRBJ2-2; the D gene could be TRBD1 or TRBD2 (6 bases each). This receptor was identified in an adult woman who had mild COVID-19 (a few samples of this study predate the infection). Cell type and time point are not known. The material sequenced was PBMCs or a T cell subset sorted from them (not recorded which). DNA of the CDR3: TGCGCCAGCAGCTCCTACTTGGAGGGGGCCGGGGAGCTGTTTTTT. Protein product: CASSSYLEGAGELFF.